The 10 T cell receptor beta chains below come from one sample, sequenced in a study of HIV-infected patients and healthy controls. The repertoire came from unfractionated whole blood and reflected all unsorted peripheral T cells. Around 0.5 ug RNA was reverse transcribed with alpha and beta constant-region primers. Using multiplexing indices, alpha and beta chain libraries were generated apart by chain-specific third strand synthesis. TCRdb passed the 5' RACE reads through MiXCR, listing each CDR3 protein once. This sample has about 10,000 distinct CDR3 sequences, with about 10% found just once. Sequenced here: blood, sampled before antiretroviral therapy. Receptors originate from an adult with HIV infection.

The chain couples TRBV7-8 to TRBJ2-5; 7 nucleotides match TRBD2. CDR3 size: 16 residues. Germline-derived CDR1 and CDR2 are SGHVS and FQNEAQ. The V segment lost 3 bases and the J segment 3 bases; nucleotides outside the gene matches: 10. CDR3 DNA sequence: TGTGCCAGCAGCTTCTGGGCGGGGGTGGCTAAAGAGACCCAGTACTTC. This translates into CASSFWAGVAKETQYF.

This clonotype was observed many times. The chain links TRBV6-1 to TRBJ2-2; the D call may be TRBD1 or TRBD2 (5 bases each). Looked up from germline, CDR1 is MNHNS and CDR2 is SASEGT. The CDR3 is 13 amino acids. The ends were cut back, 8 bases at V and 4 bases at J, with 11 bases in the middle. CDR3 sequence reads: CASQGGFTGELFF. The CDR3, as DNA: TGTGCCAGCCAGGGCGGGTTCACCGGGGAGCTGTTTTTT.

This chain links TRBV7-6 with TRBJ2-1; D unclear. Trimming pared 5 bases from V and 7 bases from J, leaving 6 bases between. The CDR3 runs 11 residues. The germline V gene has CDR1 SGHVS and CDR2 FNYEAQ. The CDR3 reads CASSVGNEQFF. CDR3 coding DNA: TGTGCCAGCAGCGTGGGGAATGAGCAGTTCTTC.

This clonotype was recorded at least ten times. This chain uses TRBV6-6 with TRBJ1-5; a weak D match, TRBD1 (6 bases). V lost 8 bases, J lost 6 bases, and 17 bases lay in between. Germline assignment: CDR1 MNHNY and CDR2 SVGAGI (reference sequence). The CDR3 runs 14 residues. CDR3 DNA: TGTGCCAGCCGGAACCCAGGGGTTGCTCAGCCCCAGCATTTT. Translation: CASRNPGVAQPQHF.

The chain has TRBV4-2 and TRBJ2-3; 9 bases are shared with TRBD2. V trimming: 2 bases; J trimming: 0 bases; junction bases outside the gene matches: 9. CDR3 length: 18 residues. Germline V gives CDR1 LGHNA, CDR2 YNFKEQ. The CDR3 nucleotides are TGTGCCAGCAGCCAACTTAGCGGGGGCCGGACTAGCACAGATACGCAGTATTTT. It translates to CASSQLSGGRTSTDTQYF.

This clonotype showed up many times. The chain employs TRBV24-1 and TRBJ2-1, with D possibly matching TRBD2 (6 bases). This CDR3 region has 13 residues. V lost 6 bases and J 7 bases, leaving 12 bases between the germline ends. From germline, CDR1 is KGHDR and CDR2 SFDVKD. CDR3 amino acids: CATSRWAGNEQFF. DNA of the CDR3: TGTGCCACCAGTCGATGGGCGGGAAATGAGCAGTTCTTC.

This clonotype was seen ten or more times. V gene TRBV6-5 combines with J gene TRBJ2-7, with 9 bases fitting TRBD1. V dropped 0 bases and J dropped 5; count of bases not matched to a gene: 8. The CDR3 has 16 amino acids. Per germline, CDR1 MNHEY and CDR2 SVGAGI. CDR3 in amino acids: CASSYSGTGLFDEQYF. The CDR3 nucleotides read TGTGCCAGCAGTTACTCCGGGACAGGGTTATTCGACGAGCAGTACTTC.

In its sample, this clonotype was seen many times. The CDR3 protein is CASSPPFIGQGGNEQFF. Here the CDR3 DNA reads TGTGCCAGCTCACCACCGTTCATAGGACAGGGGGGCAATGAGCAGTTCTTC. This chain links TRBV18 with TRBJ2-1, with 10 bases matching TRBD1. Per the germline V gene, CDR1 is KGHSH and CDR2 is LQKENI. J was trimmed by 6 bases and V by 0 bases; bases with no gene match: 8. There are 17 residues in the CDR3. The full variable domain, its missing parts supplied by reference TRBV18 and TRBJ2-1, is NAGVMQNPRHLVRRRGQEARLRCSPMKGHSHVYWYRQLPEEGLKFMVYLQKENIIDESGMPKERFSAEFPKEGPSILRIQQVVRGDSAAYFCASSPPFIGQGGNEQFFGPGTRLTVL.

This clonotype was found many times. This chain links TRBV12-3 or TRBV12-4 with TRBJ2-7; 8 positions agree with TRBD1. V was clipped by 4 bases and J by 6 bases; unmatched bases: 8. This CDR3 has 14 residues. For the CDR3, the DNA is TGTGCCAGCAGTTCCGGGACAGGCCCTCGCGAGCAGTACTTC. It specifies CASSSGTGPREQYF.

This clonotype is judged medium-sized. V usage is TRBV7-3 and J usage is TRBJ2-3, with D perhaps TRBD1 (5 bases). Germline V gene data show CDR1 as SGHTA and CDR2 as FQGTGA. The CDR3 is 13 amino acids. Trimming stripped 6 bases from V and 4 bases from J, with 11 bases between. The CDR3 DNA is TGTGCCAGCAGTCCAGGGATATCAGATACGCAGTATTTT. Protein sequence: CASSPGISDTQYF. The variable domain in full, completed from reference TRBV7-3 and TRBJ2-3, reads GAGVSQTPSNKVTEKGKYVELRCDPISGHTALYWYRQSLGQGPEFLIYFQGTGAADDSGLPNDRFFAVRPEGSVSTLKIQRTERGDSAVYLCASSPGISDTQYFGPGTRLTVL.